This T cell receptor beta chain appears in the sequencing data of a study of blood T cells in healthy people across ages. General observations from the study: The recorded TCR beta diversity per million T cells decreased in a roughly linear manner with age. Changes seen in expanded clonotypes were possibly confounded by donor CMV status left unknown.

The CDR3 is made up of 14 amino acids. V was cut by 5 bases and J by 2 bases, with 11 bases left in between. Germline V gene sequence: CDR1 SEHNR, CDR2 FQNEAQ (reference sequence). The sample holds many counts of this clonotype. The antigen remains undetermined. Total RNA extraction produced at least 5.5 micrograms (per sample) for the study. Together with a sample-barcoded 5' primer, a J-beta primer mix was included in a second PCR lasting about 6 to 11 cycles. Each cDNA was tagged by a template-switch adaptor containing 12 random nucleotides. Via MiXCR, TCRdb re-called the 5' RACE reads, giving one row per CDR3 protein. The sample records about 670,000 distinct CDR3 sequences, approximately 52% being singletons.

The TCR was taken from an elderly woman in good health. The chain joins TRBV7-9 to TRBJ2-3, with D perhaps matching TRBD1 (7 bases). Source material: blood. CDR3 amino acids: CASSQGGLTDTQYF. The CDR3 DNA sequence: TGTGCCAGCAGCCAGGGGGGCCTCACAGATACGCAGTATTTT.